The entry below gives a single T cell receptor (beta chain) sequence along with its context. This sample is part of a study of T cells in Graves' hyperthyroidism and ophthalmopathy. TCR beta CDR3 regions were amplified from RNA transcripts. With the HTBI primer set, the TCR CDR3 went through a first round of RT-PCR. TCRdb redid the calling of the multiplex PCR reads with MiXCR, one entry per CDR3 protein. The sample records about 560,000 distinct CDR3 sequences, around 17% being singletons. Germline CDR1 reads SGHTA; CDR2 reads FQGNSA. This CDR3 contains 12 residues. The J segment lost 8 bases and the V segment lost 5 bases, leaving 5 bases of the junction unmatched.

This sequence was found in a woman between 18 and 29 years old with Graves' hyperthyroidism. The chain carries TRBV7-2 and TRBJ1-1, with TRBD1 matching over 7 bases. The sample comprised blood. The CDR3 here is CASSIQGREAFF. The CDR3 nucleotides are TGTGCCAGCAGCATACAGGGGAGGGAAGCTTTCTTT.